This T cell receptor (beta chain) was identified in a study of cytomegalovirus exposure and HLA in healthy donors. Vbeta (60) and Jbeta (13) primers were used in the PCR. Method: immunoSEQ multiplex PCR; TCRdb's copy keeps in-frame clones and lacks some. The sample has roughly 200,000 clones. Germline V lookup: CDR1 MNHEY, CDR2 SMNVEV (reference sequence). CDR3 size: 12 residues. V shed 7 bases and J shed 4 bases, with 10 bases lying between them. This chain links TRBV27 with TRBJ1-1; tentative D call: TRBD1 (6 bases). Sequences were obtained from PBMCs. This TCR derives from a man younger than 45 in good health and CMV-seronegative. CDR3 in DNA: TGTGCCAGCAAAGAAGGGGGCACTGAAGCTTTCTTT. This codes for CASKEGGTEAFF.